This entry is about one T cell receptor beta chain. Its antigen specificity is not known. Base qualities are not provided; no much larger clone lies one nucleotide away. The data stem from a study of T cells after somatic rescue of genetic block (dated by TCRdb to about 2020). In terms of the full investigation: The study assessed how robust, over the long term, a T-cell system was when the system had developed through somatic rescue of a genetic block in T-cell development.

The library was generated by the immunoSEQ multiplex PCR assay. The table comes from immuneACCESS by way of TCRdb, which keeps in-frame sequences with V and J called. Part of the clones is missing from these tables; in studies checked, under half for an unresolved V gene and the rest for unknown reasons. Across this sample there are about 110,000 clones, with 85% to 95% seen only once. The top ten constitute about 1.5% of the sample. The source is a woman in her late teens or twenties. Sequencing was carried out using peripheral blood mononuclear cells (PBMCs).

The nucleotides read TGTGCCAGCAGTCCCATAAGCTTGAACACTGAAGCTTTCTTT. It translates to CASSPISLNTEAFF. Here the chain combines TRBV6-5 and TRBJ1-1; the D gene is not confidently resolved. For CDR1 and CDR2, the germline V gene lists MNHEY and SVGAGI. The V and J ends are trimmed by 5 bases and 0 bases, leaving 10 bases between them. CDR3 length: 14 amino acids, cysteine to phenylalanine. Solely the CDR3 DNA is kept, with 42 bases framed from the first base.